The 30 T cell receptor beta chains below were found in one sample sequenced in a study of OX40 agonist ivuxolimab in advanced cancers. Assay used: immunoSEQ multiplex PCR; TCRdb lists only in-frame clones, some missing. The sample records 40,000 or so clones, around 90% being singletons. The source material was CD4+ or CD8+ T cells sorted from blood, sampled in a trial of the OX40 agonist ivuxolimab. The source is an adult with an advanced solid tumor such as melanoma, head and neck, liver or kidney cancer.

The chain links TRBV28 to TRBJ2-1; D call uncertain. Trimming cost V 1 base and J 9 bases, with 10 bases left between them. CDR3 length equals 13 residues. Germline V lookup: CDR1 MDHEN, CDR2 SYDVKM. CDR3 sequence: CASSLSLDPEQFF. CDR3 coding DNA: TGTGCCAGCAGTTTATCGTTGGACCCTGAGCAGTTCTTC.

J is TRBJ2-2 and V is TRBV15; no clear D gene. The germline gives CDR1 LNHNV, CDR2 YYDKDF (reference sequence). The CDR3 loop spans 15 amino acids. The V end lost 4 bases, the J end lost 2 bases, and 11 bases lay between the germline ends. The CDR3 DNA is TGTGCCACCAGCAAACCCACGGCTAACACCGGGGAGCTGTTTTTT. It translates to CATSKPTANTGELFF.

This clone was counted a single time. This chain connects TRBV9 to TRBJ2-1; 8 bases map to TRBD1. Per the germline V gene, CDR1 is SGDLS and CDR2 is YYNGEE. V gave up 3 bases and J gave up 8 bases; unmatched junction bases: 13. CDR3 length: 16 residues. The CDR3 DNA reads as TGTGCCAGCAGCGGAGGCCCTGACAGGGGTACGTATGAGCAGTTCTTC. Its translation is CASSGGPDRGTYEQFF.

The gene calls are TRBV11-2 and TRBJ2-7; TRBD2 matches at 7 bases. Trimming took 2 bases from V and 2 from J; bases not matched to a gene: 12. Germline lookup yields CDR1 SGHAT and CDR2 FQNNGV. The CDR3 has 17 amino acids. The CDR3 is CASSLTTWGGSPYEQYF. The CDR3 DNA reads TGTGCCAGCAGCTTAACGACTTGGGGGGGATCTCCCTACGAGCAGTACTTC.

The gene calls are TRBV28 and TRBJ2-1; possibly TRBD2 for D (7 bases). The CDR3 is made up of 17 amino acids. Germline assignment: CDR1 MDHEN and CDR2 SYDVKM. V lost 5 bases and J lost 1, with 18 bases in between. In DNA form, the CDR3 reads TGTGCCAGCAGTCACCTTCGTGGGAGGGGGTCCTACAATGAGCAGTTCTTC. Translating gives CASSHLRGRGSYNEQFF.

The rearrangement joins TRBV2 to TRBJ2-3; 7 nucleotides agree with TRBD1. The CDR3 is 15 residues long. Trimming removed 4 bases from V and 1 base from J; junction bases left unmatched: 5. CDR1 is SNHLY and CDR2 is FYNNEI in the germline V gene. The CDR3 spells CASSATGTGTDTQYF. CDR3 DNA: TGTGCCAGCAGTGCTACCGGGACAGGCACAGATACGCAGTATTTT.

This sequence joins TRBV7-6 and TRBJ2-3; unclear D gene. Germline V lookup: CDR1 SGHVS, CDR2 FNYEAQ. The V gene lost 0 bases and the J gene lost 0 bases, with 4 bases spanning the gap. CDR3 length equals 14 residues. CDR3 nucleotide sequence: TGTGCCAGCAGCTTAGCCGGAAGCACAGATACGCAGTATTTT. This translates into CASSLAGSTDTQYF. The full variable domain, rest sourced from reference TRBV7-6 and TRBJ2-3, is GAGVSQSPRYKVTKRGQDVALRCDPISGHVSLYWYRQALGQGPEFLTYFNYEAQQDKSGLPNDRFSAERPEGSISTLTIQRTEQRDSAMYRCASSLAGSTDTQYFGPGTRLTVL.

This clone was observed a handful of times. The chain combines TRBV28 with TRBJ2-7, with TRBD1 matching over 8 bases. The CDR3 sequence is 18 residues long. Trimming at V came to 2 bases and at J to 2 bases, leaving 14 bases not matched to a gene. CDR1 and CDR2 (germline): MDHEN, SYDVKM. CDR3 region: CASSLVLLSDRATYEQYF. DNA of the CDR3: TGTGCCAGCAGTTTAGTTTTGTTGTCGGACAGGGCTACCTACGAGCAGTACTTC.

CDR3 DNA sequence: TGTGCCATCAGTGAGTCAGGGATTATCTACAATGAGCAGTTCTTC. Its translation is CAISESGIIYNEQFF. The chain links TRBV10-3 to TRBJ2-1; no firm D call. V dropped 0 bases and J dropped 3 bases, with 9 bases sitting between them. The CDR3 extends over 15 amino acids. Germline V lookup: CDR1 ENHRY, CDR2 SYGVKD.

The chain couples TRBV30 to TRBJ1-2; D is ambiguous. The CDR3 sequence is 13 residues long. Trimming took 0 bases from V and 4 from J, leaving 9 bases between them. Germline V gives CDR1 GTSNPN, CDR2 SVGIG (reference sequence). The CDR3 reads CAWSVNGAYGYTF. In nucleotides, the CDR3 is TGTGCCTGGAGTGTAAACGGTGCCTATGGCTACACCTTC.

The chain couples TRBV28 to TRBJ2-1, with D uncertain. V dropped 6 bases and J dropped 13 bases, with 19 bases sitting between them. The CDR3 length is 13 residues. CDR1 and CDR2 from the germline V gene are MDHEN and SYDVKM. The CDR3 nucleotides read TGTGCCAGCAGCGGTATTGTTGTGGCCGAACAGTTCTTC. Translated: CASSGIVVAEQFF.

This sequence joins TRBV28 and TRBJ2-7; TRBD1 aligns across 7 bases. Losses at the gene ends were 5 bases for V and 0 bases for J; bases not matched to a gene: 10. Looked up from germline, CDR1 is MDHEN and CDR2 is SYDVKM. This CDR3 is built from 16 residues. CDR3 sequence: CASSPPGQLVSYEQYF. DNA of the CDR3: TGTGCCAGCAGTCCCCCGGGACAGTTGGTCTCCTACGAGCAGTACTTC.

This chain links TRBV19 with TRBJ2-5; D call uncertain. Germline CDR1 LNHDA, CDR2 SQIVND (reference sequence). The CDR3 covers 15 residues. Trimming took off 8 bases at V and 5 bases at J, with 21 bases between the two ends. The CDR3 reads CASDIGSGFGETQYF. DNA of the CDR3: TGTGCCAGTGACATTGGATCTGGATTCGGGGAGACCCAGTACTTC.

As DNA, the CDR3 is TGTGCCAGCAGCTCTGGACTAGCGGACACTTCCACAGATACGCAGTATTTT. Its translation is CASSSGLADTSTDTQYF. This chain uses TRBV7-8 with TRBJ2-3; TRBD2 matches 10 bases. V trimming: 4 bases; J trimming: 2 bases; junction bases outside the gene matches: 9. The CDR3 is made up of 17 amino acids. Germline CDR1 and CDR2: SGHVS and FQNEAQ.

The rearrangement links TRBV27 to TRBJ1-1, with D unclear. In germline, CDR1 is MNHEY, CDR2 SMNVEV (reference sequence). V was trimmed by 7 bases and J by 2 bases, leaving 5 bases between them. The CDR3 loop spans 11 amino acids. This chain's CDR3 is CASMGNTEAFF. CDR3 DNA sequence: TGTGCCAGCATGGGAAACACTGAAGCTTTCTTT.

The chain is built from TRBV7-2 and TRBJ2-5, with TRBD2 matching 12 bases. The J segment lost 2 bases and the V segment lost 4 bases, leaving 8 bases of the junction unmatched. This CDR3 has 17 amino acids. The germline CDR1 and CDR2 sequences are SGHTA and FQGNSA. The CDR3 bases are TGTGCCAGCAGCTCCCAAATAGGACTAGCGGGACAAGAGACCCAGTACTTC. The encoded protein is CASSSQIGLAGQETQYF.

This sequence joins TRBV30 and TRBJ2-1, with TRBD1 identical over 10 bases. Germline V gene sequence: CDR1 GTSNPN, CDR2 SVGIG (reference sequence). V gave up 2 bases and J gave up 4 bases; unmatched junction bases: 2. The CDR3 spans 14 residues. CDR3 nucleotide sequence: TGTGCCTGGAGTCAGGGACAGGGGTACAATGAGCAGTTCTTC. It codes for CAWSQGQGYNEQFF. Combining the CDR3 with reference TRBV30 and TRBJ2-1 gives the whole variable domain SQTIHQWPATLVQPVGSPLSLECTVEGTSNPNLYWYRQAAGRGLQLLFYSVGIGQISSEVPQNLSASRPQDRQFILSSKKLLLSDSGFYLCAWSQGQGYNEQFFGPGTRLTVL.

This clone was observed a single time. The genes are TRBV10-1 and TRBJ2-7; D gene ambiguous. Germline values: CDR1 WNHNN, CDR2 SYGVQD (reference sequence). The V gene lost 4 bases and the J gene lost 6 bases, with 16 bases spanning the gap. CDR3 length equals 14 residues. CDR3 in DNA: TGCGCCAGCAGTGCTAAAAGCTACCCTCGCGAGCAGTACTTC. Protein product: CASSAKSYPREQYF.

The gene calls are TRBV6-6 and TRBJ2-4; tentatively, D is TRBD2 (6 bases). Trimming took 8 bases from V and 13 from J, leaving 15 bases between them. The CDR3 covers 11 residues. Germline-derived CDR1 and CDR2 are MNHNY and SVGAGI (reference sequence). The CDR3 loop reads CASGDGRDQYF. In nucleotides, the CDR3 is TGTGCCAGCGGGGATGGGCGGGACCAGTACTTC.

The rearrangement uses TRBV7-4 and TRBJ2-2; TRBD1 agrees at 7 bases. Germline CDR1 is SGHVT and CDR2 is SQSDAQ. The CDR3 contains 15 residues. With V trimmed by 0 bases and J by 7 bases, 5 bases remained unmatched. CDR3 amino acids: CASSLATGEIGELFF. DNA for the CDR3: TGTGCCAGCAGCTTAGCCACAGGGGAGATCGGGGAGCTGTTTTTT.

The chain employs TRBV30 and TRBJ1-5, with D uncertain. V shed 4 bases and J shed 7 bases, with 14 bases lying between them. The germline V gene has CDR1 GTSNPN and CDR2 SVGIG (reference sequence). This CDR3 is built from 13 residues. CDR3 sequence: CAWTLETGQPQHF. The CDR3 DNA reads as TGTGCCTGGACTCTTGAGACCGGGCAGCCCCAGCATTTT. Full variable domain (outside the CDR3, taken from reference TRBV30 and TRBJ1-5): SQTIHQWPATLVQPVGSPLSLECTVEGTSNPNLYWYRQAAGRGLQLLFYSVGIGQISSEVPQNLSASRPQDRQFILSSKKLLLSDSGFYLCAWTLETGQPQHFGDGTRLSIL.

CDR3 DNA sequence: TGTGCCAGCAGCTATGACAGGAGCACAGATACGCAGTATTTT. This translates into CASSYDRSTDTQYF. The chain uses TRBV9 and TRBJ2-3; possible D gene TRBD1, 6 bases. Trimming cost V 4 bases and J 0 bases, with 9 bases left between them. This CDR3 is 14 amino acids long. Germline loops: CDR1 SGDLS, CDR2 YYNGEE.

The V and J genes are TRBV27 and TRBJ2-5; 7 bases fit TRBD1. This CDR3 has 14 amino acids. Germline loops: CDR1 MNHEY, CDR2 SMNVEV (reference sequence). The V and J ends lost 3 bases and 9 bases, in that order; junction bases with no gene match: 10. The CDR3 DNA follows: TGTGCCAGCAGTTTCTTCACAGGGGATTCGGCCCAGTACTTC. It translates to CASSFFTGDSAQYF.

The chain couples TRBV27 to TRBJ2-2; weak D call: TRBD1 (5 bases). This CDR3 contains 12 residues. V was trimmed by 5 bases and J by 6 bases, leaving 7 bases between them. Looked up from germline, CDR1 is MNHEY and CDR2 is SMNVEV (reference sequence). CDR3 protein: CASSLQAGELFF. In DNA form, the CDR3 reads TGTGCCAGCAGTCTACAGGCCGGGGAGCTGTTTTTT.

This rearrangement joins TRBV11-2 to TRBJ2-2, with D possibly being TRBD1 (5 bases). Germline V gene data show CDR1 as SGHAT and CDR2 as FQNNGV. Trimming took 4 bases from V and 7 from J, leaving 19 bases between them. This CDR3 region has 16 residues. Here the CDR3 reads CASSSQPLQDRGELFF. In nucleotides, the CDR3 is TGTGCCAGCAGCTCCCAACCCCTACAGGACCGCGGGGAGCTGTTTTTT.

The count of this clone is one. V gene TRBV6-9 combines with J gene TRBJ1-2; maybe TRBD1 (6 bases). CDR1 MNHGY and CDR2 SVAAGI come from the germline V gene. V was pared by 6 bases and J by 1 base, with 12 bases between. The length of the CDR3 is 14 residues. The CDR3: CASSQGSVNYGYTF. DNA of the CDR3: TGTGCCAGCAGCCAGGGGTCAGTTAACTATGGCTACACCTTC.

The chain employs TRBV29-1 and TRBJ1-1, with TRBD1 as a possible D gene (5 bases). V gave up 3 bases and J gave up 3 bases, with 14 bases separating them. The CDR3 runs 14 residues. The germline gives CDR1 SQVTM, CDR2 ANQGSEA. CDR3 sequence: CSVDQGRYDTEAFF. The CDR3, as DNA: TGCAGCGTTGATCAGGGTAGGTACGACACTGAAGCTTTCTTT.

The CDR3 is CASSPDGGLYEQYF. Written as DNA, the CDR3 is TGTGCCAGCAGCCCCGACGGTGGTCTATACGAGCAGTACTTC. The chain joins TRBV7-9 to TRBJ2-7; D uncertain. Germline V lookup: CDR1 SEHNR, CDR2 FQNEAQ (reference sequence). Between the trimmed V and J ends, which lost 5 bases and 4 bases, there was a span of 15 bases. This CDR3 has 14 residues.

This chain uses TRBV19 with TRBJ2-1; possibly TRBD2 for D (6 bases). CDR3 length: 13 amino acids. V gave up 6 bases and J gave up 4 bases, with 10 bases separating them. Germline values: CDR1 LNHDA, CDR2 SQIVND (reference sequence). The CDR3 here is CASSPGLYNEQFF. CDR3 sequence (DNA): TGTGCCAGTAGCCCGGGACTTTACAATGAGCAGTTCTTC.

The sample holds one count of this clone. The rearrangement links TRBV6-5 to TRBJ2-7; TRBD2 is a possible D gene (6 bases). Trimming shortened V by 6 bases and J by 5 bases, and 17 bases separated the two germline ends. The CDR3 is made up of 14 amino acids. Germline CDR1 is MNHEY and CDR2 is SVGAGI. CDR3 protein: CASSPRDWENEQYF. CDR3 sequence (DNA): TGTGCCAGCAGCCCCCGGGACTGGGAGAACGAGCAGTACTTC.